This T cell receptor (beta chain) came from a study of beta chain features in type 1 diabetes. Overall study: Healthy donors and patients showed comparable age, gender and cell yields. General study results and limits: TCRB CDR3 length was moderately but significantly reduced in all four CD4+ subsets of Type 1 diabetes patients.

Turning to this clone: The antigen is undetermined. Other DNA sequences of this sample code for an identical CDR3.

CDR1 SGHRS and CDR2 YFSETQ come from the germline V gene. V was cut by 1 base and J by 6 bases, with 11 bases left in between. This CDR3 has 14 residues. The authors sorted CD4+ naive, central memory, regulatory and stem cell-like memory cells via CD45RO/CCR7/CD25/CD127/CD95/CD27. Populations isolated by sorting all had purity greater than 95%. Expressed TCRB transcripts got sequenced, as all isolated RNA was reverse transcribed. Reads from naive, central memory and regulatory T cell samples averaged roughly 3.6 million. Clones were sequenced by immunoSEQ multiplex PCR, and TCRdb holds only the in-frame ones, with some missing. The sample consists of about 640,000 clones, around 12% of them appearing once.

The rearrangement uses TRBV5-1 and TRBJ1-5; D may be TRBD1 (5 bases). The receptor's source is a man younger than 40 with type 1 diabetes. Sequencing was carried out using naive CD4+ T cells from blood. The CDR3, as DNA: TGCGCCAGCAGCTTGAGAGGGGATGGTCAGCCCCAGCATTTT. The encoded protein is CASSLRGDGQPQHF.